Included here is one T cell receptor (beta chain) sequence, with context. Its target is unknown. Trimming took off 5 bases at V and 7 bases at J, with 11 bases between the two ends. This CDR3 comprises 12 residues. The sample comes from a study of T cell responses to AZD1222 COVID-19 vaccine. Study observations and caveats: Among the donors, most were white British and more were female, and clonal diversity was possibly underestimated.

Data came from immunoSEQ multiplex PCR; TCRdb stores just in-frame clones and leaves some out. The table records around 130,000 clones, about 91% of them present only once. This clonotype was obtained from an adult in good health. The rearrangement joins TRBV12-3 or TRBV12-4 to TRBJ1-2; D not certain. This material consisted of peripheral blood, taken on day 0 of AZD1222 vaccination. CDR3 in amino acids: CASSLSGSGYTF. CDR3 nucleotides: TGTGCCAGCAGTCTTTCGGGCAGTGGCTACACCTTC.